The 25 T cell receptor beta chains in this list originate from one sample, sequenced in a study of cytomegalovirus exposure and HLA in healthy donors (dated by TCRdb to the late 2010s). Library preparation employed the immunoSEQ multiplex PCR assay. For the multiplex PCR, a mixture combining 60 forward primers for TCR Vbeta segments and 13 reverse primers for TCR Jbeta segments was used. Imported from immuneACCESS, the table was reduced by TCRdb to in-frame sequences with V and J called. These copies leave out some clones; in studies compared against another copy, an unresolved V gene accounts for under half, and the cause of the remainder is not known. The sample yields approximately 190,000 clones; roughly 74% were counted once. Of the sample, approximately 5.4% falls within the top ten clones. The sample was PBMCs. The receptors stem from a woman younger than 45 in good health and CMV-seropositive.

The J gene is TRBJ2-7, the V gene TRBV5-4; D may be TRBD2 (6 bases). The V gene's germline CDR1 is SGHNT and CDR2 YYREEE (reference sequence). Trimming stripped 0 bases from V and 3 bases from J, with 16 bases between. This CDR3 contains 16 residues. CDR3 protein: CASSLAGTGDFYEQYF. In DNA, the CDR3 is TGTGCCAGCAGCTTGGCCGGAACGGGAGATTTCTACGAGCAGTACTTC.

The CDR3 is CASSPLRGDTEAFF. For the CDR3, the DNA is TGTGCCAGCTCACCACTTCGCGGGGACACTGAAGCTTTCTTT. The chain links TRBV18 to TRBJ1-1; D is unclear. CDR1 is KGHSH and CDR2 is LQKENI in the germline V gene. V was trimmed by 1 base and J by 3 bases, leaving 9 bases between them. This CDR3 contains 14 residues.

The chain employs TRBV2 and TRBJ2-1; D gene uncertain. Trimming took 6 bases from V and 5 from J, leaving 8 bases between them. Per germline, CDR1 SNHLY and CDR2 FYNNEI. The CDR3 has 12 amino acids. CDR3 region: CASSELHNEQFF. In DNA, the CDR3 is TGTGCCAGCAGCGAGCTTCACAATGAGCAGTTCTTC.

This clone was detected only a few times. The chain joins TRBV6-5 to TRBJ1-3, with 7 bases aligning to TRBD1. CDR1 is MNHEY and CDR2 is SVGAGI in the germline V gene. The CDR3 covers 14 residues. The trim removed 5 bases at V and 2 bases at J, leaving 3 bases unmatched. CDR3 in amino acids: CASSPGTAGNTIYF. The CDR3 DNA is TGTGCCAGCAGTCCCGGGACAGCTGGAAACACCATATATTTT.

This clone appeared a single time. The V call is TRBV5-1, the J call TRBJ2-2; D is ambiguous. V was trimmed by 0 bases and J by 0 bases, leaving 3 bases between them. The CDR3 spans 14 residues. Germline assignment: CDR1 SGHRS and CDR2 YFSETQ. The DNA of the CDR3 is TGCGCCAGCAGCTTGGTAGCGAACACCGGGGAGCTGTTTTTT. This gives the protein CASSLVANTGELFF.

The genes are TRBV4-1 and TRBJ2-5, with 7 bases aligning to TRBD2. J gave up 5 bases and V 4 bases, and 7 bases lay outside the gene matches. The germline gives CDR1 MGHRA, CDR2 YSYEKL. This CDR3 has 14 amino acids. CDR3: CASSPLGLVETQYF. DNA of the CDR3: TGCGCCAGCAGCCCCCTAGGACTAGTTGAGACCCAGTACTTC.

The V and J genes are TRBV7-9 and TRBJ1-5; D perhaps matches TRBD1 (5 bases). CDR1 SEHNR and CDR2 FQNEAQ come from the germline V gene (reference sequence). The length of the CDR3 is 15 residues. V lost 1 base and J 7 bases, leaving 14 bases between the germline ends. The CDR3 sequence is CASSLGDQGGQPQHF. As DNA, the CDR3 is TGTGCCAGCAGCTTAGGGGATCAGGGAGGCCAGCCCCAGCATTTT.

The chain joins TRBV19 to TRBJ2-3, with 15 bases identical to TRBD2. There are 17 residues in the CDR3. With 3 bases clipped from V and 5 bases from J, the junction kept 6 bases outside the gene matches. Germline CDR1 reads LNHDA; CDR2 reads SQIVND (reference sequence). The CDR3 sequence is CASSMRTSGGARDTQYF. The CDR3 region has the DNA TGTGCCAGTAGTATGAGGACTAGCGGGGGGGCCCGAGATACGCAGTATTTT. Full variable domain (missing parts from reference TRBV19 and TRBJ2-3): DGGITQSPKYLFRKEGQNVTLSCEQNLNHDAMYWYRQDPGQGLRLIYYSQIVNDFQKGDIAEGYSVSREKKESFPLTVTSAQKNPTAFYLCASSMRTSGGARDTQYFGPGTRLTVL.

The V gene is TRBV19, the J gene TRBJ1-2; unclear D gene. CDR1 is LNHDA and CDR2 is SQIVND in the germline V gene (reference sequence). The germline V and J ends were trimmed by 3 bases and 5 bases, with 13 bases remaining between them. The CDR3 sequence is 14 residues long. CDR3 in DNA: TGTGCCAGTAGTATGAGGTCGGGAGGATATGGCTACACCTTC. Protein: CASSMRSGGYGYTF.

This chain links TRBV5-1 with TRBJ2-3, with D perhaps matching TRBD2 (5 bases). V gave up 0 bases and J gave up 3 bases, with 11 bases separating them. Germline loops: CDR1 SGHRS, CDR2 YFSETQ. The CDR3 length is 15 residues. The CDR3 protein is CASSLDPGITDTQYF. DNA of the CDR3: TGCGCCAGCAGCTTGGACCCGGGGATTACAGATACGCAGTATTTT.

The rearrangement links TRBV4-2 to TRBJ2-5; D is unclear. In germline, CDR1 is LGHNA, CDR2 YNFKEQ. V was pared by 0 bases and J by 5 bases, with 7 bases between. CDR3 length: 13 residues. The CDR3 DNA reads TGTGCCAGCAGCCAAGAGAGGTGGGAGACCCAGTACTTC. Residues: CASSQERWETQYF.

The chain has TRBV7-9 and TRBJ2-2; TRBD2 matches at 7 bases. This CDR3 spans 17 amino acids. Trimming removed 10 bases from V and 4 bases from J; junction bases left unmatched: 18. The germline gives CDR1 SEHNR, CDR2 FQNEAQ (reference sequence). The CDR3 sequence is CAITPSLTSELTGELFF. CDR3 coding DNA: TGTGCCATCACGCCTTCCCTAACTAGCGAGCTCACCGGGGAGCTGTTTTTT.

V is TRBV10-2 and J is TRBJ1-5; 8 positions agree with TRBD1. The germline CDR1 and CDR2 sequences are WSHSY and SAAADI. The CDR3 sequence is 14 residues long. The V and J ends lost 6 bases and 3 bases, in that order; junction bases with no gene match: 4. CDR3 region: CASSLQGVNQPQHF. Here the CDR3 DNA reads TGCGCCAGCAGCCTACAGGGGGTCAATCAGCCCCAGCATTTT.

The rearrangement links TRBV13 to TRBJ2-5; possible D gene TRBD1, 6 bases. Germline loops: CDR1 PRHDT, CDR2 FYEKMQ (reference sequence). The CDR3 runs 13 residues. The V end lost 4 bases, the J end lost 7 bases, and 13 bases lay between the germline ends. The CDR3 nucleotides read TGTGCCAGCAGCTCTAGAGGGGGTACGACCCAGTACTTC. As protein: CASSSRGGTTQYF.

The rearrangement links TRBV4-2 to TRBJ2-7, with D maybe TRBD2 (6 bases). This CDR3 is 15 amino acids long. Germline loops: CDR1 LGHNA, CDR2 YNFKEQ. The V end lost 0 bases, the J end lost 6 bases, and 15 bases lay between the germline ends. CDR3 coding DNA: TGTGCCAGCAGCCAAGATCCACTAGCTAGGGTCGAGCAGTACTTC. Encoded protein: CASSQDPLARVEQYF.

The V gene is TRBV27, the J gene TRBJ2-1; 12 nucleotides agree with TRBD2. Germline V gives CDR1 MNHEY, CDR2 SMNVEV (reference sequence). This CDR3 comprises 16 residues. The V segment lost 6 bases and the J segment 0 bases; nucleotides outside the gene matches: 3. The DNA of the CDR3 is TGTGCCAGCAGCCCTAGCGGGAGGGGCTCCTACAATGAGCAGTTCTTC. This gives the protein CASSPSGRGSYNEQFF.

CDR3 in amino acids: CASSQISDTEAFF. CDR3 nucleotide sequence: TGTGCCAGCAGCCAAATCTCAGATACTGAAGCTTTCTTT. V usage is TRBV4-2 and J usage is TRBJ1-1; D is unclear. This CDR3 has 13 amino acids. V was pared by 2 bases and J by 5 bases, with 9 bases between. Per the germline V gene, CDR1 is LGHNA and CDR2 is YNFKEQ.

The rearrangement links TRBV9 to TRBJ1-5; maybe TRBD1 (6 bases). The V and J ends lost 3 bases and 7 bases respectively, with 14 bases between them. Germline CDR1 SGDLS, CDR2 YYNGEE. The CDR3 consists of 14 residues. CDR3 DNA sequence: TGTGCCAGCAGCGAACACAGGGTCGGGCAGCCCCAGCATTTT. Its protein product is CASSEHRVGQPQHF. The variable domain in full, completed from reference TRBV9 and TRBJ1-5, reads DSGVTQTPKHLITATGQRVTLRCSPRSGDLSVYWYQQSLDQGLQFLIQYYNGEERAKGNILERFSAQQFPDLHSELNLSSLELGDSALYFCASSEHRVGQPQHFGDGTRLSIL.

The gene calls are TRBV7-8 and TRBJ1-2; D is possibly TRBD1 (6 bases). The ends were cut back, 5 bases at V and 7 bases at J, with 17 bases in the middle. Germline CDR1 is SGHVS and CDR2 is FQNEAQ. This CDR3 comprises 14 residues. CDR3 coding DNA: TGTGCCAGCAGCCCCCCGGGACAATTGGGTGGCTACACCTTC. Translation gives CASSPPGQLGGYTF.

This clone was observed once. The rearrangement joins TRBV27 to TRBJ2-1, with a weak D call TRBD2 (5 bases). The CDR3 runs 15 residues. Germline-derived CDR1 and CDR2 are MNHEY and SMNVEV (reference sequence). V was clipped by 1 base and J by 5 bases, with 12 bases between them. This chain's CDR3 is CASSLWRHENNEQFF. For the CDR3, the DNA is TGTGCCAGCAGTTTATGGAGGCACGAGAACAATGAGCAGTTCTTC.

This rearrangement joins TRBV4-3 to TRBJ1-6; TRBD1 is a possible D gene (5 bases). The CDR3 contains 13 residues. V shed 1 base and J shed 13 bases, with 11 bases lying between them. Germline V gene sequence: CDR1 LGHNA, CDR2 YSLEER. CDR3 region: CASSQASGGPLHF. For the CDR3, the DNA is TGCGCCAGCAGCCAAGCATCGGGGGGGCCCCTCCACTTT.

The chain employs TRBV6-5 and TRBJ2-7; the match to TRBD1 covers 7 bases. CDR3 length equals 15 residues. Per germline, CDR1 MNHEY and CDR2 SVGAGI. After removal of 5 bases from V and 0 bases from J, the junction contained 7 bases not matched to a gene. CDR3 sequence (DNA): TGTGCCAGCAGTCCCACAGGGGAGAGCTCCTACGAGCAGTACTTC. It specifies CASSPTGESSYEQYF.

V and J are TRBV28 and TRBJ2-1; TRBD2 aligns across 9 bases. This CDR3 is 20 amino acids long. The V segment lost 4 bases and the J segment 3 bases; nucleotides outside the gene matches: 19. Germline CDR1 MDHEN, CDR2 SYDVKM. In nucleotides, the CDR3 is TGTGCCAGCAGTTCGGACCCTAAGGCGGGGGGGATTGGGGTCTACAATGAGCAGTTCTTC. Translating gives CASSSDPKAGGIGVYNEQFF.

The chain couples TRBV2 to TRBJ2-3; TRBD1 is a possible D gene (5 bases). The V end was cut by 6 bases, the J end by 4 bases, with 11 bases between. The CDR3 has 13 amino acids. Germline V gene lookup returns CDR1 SNHLY and CDR2 FYNNEI. Here the CDR3 DNA reads TGTGCCAGCAGGCTCGACAGAGCAGATACGCAGTATTTT. Its protein is CASRLDRADTQYF.

This sequence joins TRBV6-1 and TRBJ2-6, with 8 bases matching TRBD1. Losses at the gene ends were 5 bases for V and 0 bases for J; bases not matched to a gene: 12. The length of the CDR3 is 19 residues. Looked up from germline, CDR1 is MNHNS and CDR2 is SASEGT. CDR3 protein: CASSQDPGQVLSGANVLTF. Here the CDR3 DNA reads TGTGCCAGCAGTCAAGATCCGGGACAGGTGCTCTCTGGGGCCAACGTCCTGACTTTC.